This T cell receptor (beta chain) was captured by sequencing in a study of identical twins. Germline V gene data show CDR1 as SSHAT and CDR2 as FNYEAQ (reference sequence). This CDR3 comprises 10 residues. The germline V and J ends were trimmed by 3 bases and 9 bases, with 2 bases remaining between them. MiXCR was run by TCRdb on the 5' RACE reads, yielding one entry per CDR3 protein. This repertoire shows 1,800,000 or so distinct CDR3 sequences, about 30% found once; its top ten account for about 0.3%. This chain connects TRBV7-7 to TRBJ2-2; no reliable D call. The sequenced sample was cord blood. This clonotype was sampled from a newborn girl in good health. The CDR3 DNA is TGTGCCAGCAGCTTGCGGGAGCTGTTTTTT. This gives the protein CASSLRELFF.